The sequence of this T cell receptor beta chain was determined in a study of regulatory T cells in long-lasting Graves disease. Study-wide results and limits: Small numbers of samples may have cut accuracy.

Time point here: newly diagnosed GD, antithyroid drugs for less than 3 months. Scientists built the TCR library using RNA that was extracted from PBMCs. Arm-PCR of CDR3 regions with iRepertoire HTBI primers generated TCR beta libraries. TCRdb passed the multiplex PCR reads through MiXCR, listing each CDR3 protein once. The sample carries roughly 400,000 distinct CDR3 sequences, about 15% recorded once. This clonotype was seen at least ten times. The target antigen is unknown. These data also formed part of another study, on T cells in Graves' hyperthyroidism and ophthalmopathy. From that report: Over 18 months, lack of ophthalmopathy progression marked Graves' hyperthyroidism as stable. Used for diagnoses were clinical symptoms, serum thyroxine and TRAb, thyroid ultrasound and orbital computed tomography.

The TCR comes from a middle-aged woman with Graves disease. The source was peripheral blood mononuclear cells (PBMCs), collected at new diagnosis, from a patient treated with antithyroid drugs.

CDR3 sequence: CASSDSGRGAYNEQFF. DNA of the CDR3: TGTGCCAGCAGTGATAGCGGGAGGGGCGCCTACAATGAGCAGTTCTTC. This chain joins TRBV6-1 and TRBJ2-1; 11 bases match TRBD2. This CDR3 is 16 amino acids long. Germline V gives CDR1 MNHNS, CDR2 SASEGT. Unmatched junction bases numbered 3, after V lost 3 bases and J lost 2 bases.